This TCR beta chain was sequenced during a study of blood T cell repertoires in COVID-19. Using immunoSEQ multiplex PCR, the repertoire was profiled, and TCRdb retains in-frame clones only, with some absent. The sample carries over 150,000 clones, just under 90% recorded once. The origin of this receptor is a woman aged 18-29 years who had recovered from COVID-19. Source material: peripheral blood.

The CDR3: CASSLGRTSGSRAKNIQYF. The CDR3, as DNA: TGTGCCAGCAGCTTAGGGCGGACTAGCGGGAGTCGGGCCAAAAACATTCAGTACTTC. The chain joins TRBV11-2 to TRBJ2-4, with TRBD2 identical over 13 bases. This CDR3 has 19 amino acids. Germline V CDR1 and CDR2: SGHAT, FQNNGV. The V gene end was trimmed by 1 base and the J gene end by 1 base; junction bases not matched to a gene: 7.